Sequencing of this TCR beta chain was carried out in a study of T cells in Graves' hyperthyroidism and ophthalmopathy. This clonotype was seen at least ten times. The TCR beta CDR3 regions underwent amplification using RNA transcripts as the source. The HTBI primer set was used in a first-round RT-PCR of the TCR CDR3. MiXCR, run by TCRdb on the multiplex PCR reads, gives a single entry per CDR3 protein. The sample shows around 450,000 distinct CDR3 sequences, roughly 13% of them seen only once. This clonotype was obtained from a woman between 18 and 30 years old with Graves' hyperthyroidism. Sequenced material: blood.

The CDR3 nucleotides read TGCGCCAGCAGCTTATCCGGGACAGCCTACAATGAGCAGTTCTTC. It translates to CASSLSGTAYNEQFF. V is TRBV5-1 and J is TRBJ2-1; 7 bases are shared with TRBD1. The CDR3 extends over 15 amino acids. V lost 2 bases and J lost 2; bases outside the gene matches: 4. Germline V lookup: CDR1 SGHRS, CDR2 YFSETQ. Full variable domain (missing parts from reference TRBV5-1 and TRBJ2-1): KAGVTQTPRYLIKTRGQQVTLSCSPISGHRSVSWYQQTPGQGLQFLFEYFSETQRNKGNFPGRFSGRQFSNSRSEMNVSTLELGDSALYLCASSLSGTAYNEQFFGPGTRLTVL.